This TCR beta chain was retrieved from a study of blood T cell repertoires in COVID-19. The overall study: Sources were T cells, B-cell-depleted T cells, or PBMCs; the material itself was cDNA or gDNA.

In the authors' methods: Cell counts per sample came from amplifying reference gene primers. TCRdb's table, derived via immunoSEQ multiplex PCR, lists solely in-frame clones and lacks some. V, J and clone size derive from that table, while D and trimming were established from the DNA sequence. The sample consists of under 250,000 clones, more than 75% of them appearing once. The CDR3 has 16 residues. Germline CDR1 SGHDT, CDR2 YYEEEE. Trimming cost V 4 bases and J 1 base; bases outside gene matches: 10. This clone has more than one count but fewer than ten. This clonotype was sampled from a woman between 65 and 79 years old with active or convalescent COVID-19. The specimen sequenced was peripheral blood. This chain links TRBV5-6 with TRBJ1-1, with 7 positions matching TRBD1. The chain's CDR3 is CASSTNLRGWNTEAFF. The CDR3 DNA follows: TGTGCCAGCAGCACGAATCTCAGGGGGTGGAACACTGAAGCTTTCTTT.